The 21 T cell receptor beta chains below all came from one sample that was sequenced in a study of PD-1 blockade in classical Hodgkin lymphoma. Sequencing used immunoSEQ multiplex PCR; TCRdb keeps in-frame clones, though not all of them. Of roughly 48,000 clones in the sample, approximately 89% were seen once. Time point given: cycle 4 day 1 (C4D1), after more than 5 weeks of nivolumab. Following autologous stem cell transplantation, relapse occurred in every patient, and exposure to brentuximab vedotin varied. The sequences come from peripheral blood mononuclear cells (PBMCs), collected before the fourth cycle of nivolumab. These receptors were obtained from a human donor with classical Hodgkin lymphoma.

The CDR3 DNA is TGTGCCAGTAGTATGACAGGGGGCGCGAACACCGGGGAGCTGTTTTTT. This translates into CASSMTGGANTGELFF. This chain connects TRBV19 to TRBJ2-2, with 10 bases lining up with TRBD1. The CDR3 is made up of 16 amino acids. Germline V gene lookup returns CDR1 LNHDA and CDR2 SQIVND (reference sequence). V trimming: 3 bases; J trimming: 0 bases; junction bases outside the gene matches: 1.

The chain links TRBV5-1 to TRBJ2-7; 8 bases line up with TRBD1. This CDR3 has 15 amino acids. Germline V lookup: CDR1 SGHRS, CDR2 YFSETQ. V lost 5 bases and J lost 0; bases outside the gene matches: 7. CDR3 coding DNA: TGCGCCAGCAGGGCAGGGGGCTCCAGCTCCTACGAGCAGTACTTC. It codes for CASRAGGSSSYEQYF.

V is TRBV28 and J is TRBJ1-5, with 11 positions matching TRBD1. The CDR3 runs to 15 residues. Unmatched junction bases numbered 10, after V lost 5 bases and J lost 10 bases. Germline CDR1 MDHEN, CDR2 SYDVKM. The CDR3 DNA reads TGTGCCAGCAGTCTCACCGGGACAGGGGGTAATCCCCAGCATTTT. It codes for CASSLTGTGGNPQHF.

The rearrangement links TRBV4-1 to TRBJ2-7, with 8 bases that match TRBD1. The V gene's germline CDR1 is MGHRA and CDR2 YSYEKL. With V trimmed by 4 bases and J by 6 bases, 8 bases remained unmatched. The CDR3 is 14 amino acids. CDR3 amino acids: CASSPGQGFSEQYF. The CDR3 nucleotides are TGCGCCAGCAGCCCCGGACAGGGCTTCTCCGAGCAGTACTTC.

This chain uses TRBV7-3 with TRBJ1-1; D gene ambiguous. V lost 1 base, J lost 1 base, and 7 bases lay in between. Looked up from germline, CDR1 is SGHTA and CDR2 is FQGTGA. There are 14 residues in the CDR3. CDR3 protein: CASSLNPGNTEAFF. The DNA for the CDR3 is TGTGCCAGCAGCTTAAATCCGGGGAACACTGAAGCTTTCTTT.

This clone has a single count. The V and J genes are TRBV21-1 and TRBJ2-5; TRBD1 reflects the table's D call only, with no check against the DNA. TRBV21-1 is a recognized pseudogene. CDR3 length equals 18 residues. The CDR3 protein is CASSGNAGTGNSQETQYF. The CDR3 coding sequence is TGTGCCAGCAGCGGAAACGCCGGGACAGGGAACAGCCAAGAGACCCAGTACTTC.

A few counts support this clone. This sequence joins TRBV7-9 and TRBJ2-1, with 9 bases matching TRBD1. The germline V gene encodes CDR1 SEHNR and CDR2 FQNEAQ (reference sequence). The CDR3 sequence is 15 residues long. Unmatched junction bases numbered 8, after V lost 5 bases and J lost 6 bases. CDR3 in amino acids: CASSPARGQGNEQFF. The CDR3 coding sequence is TGTGCCAGCAGCCCAGCAAGGGGACAGGGCAATGAGCAGTTCTTC.

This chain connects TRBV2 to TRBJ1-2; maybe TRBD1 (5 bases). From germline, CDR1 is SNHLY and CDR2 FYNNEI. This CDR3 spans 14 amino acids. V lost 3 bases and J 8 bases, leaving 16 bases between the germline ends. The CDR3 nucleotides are TGTGCCAGCAGTGATGCAGGGTGGCCGAGGGGCTACACCTTC. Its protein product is CASSDAGWPRGYTF. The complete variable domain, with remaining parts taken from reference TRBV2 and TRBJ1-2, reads EPEVTQTPSHQVTQMGQEVILRCVPISNHLYFYWYRQILGQKVEFLVSFYNNEISEKSEIFDDQFSVERPDGSNFTLKIRSTKLEDSAMYFCASSDAGWPRGYTFGSGTRLTVV.

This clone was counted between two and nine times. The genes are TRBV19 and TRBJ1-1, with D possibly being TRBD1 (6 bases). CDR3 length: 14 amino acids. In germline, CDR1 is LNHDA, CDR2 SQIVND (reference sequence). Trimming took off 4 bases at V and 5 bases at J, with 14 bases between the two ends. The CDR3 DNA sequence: TGTGCCAGTAGTACCGGGGGGCGAGGTACTGAAGCTTTCTTT. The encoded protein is CASSTGGRGTEAFF.

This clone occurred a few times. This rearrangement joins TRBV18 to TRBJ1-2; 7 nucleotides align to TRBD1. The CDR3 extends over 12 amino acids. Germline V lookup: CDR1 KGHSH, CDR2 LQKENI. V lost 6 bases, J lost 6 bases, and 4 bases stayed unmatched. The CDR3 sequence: CASSGQEDGYTF. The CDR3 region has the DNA TGTGCCAGCTCCGGACAGGAAGATGGCTACACCTTC.

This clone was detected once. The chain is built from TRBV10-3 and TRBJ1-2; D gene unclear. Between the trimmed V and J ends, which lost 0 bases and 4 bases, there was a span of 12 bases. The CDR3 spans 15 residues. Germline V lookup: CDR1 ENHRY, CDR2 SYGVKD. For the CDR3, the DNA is TGTGCCATCAGTGAGTCCGGAACTGAGGGCTATGGCTACACCTTC. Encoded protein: CAISESGTEGYGYTF.

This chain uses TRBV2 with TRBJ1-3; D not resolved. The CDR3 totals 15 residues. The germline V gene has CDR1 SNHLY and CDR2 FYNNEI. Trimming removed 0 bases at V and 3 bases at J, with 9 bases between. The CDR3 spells CASSEAAGIGNTIYF. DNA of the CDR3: TGTGCCAGCAGTGAAGCTGCGGGTATTGGAAACACCATATATTTT.

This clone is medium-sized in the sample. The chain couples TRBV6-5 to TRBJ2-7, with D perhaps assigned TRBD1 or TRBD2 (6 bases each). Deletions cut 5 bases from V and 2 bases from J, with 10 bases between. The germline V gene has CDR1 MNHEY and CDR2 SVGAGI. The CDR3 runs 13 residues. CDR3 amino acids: CASSPGAPYEQYF. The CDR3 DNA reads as TGTGCCAGCAGTCCGGGGGCCCCCTACGAGCAGTACTTC.

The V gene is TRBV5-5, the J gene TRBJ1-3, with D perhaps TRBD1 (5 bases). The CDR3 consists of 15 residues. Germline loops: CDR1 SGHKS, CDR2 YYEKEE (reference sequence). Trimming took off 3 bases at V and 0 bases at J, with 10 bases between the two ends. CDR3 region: CASSSGRPSGNTIYF. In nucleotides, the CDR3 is TGTGCCAGCAGCTCGGGACGGCCCTCTGGAAACACCATATATTTT.

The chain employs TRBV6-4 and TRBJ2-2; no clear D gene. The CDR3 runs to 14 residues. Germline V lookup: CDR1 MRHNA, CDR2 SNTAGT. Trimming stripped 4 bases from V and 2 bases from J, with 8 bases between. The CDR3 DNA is TGTGCCAGCAGTGCCGACACCAACACCGGGGAGCTGTTTTTT. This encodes CASSADTNTGELFF.

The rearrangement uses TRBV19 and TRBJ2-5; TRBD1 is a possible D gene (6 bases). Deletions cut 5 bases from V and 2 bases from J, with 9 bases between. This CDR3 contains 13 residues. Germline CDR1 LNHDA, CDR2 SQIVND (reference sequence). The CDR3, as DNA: TGTGCCAGTAGTCGGACAGAACAAGAGACCCAGTACTTC. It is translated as CASSRTEQETQYF.

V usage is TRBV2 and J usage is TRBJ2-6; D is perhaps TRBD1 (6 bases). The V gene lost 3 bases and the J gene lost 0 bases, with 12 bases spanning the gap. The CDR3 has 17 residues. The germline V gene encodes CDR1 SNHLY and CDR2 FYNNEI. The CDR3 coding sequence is TGTGCCAGCAGTGACGGGACACCTATCTCTGGGGCCAACGTCCTGACTTTC. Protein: CASSDGTPISGANVLTF.

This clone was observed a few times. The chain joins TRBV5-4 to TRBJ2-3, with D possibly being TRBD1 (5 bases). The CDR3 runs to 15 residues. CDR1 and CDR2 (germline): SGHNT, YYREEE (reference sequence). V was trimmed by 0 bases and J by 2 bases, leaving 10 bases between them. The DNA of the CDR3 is TGTGCCAGCAGCTTGGCTGCAGGGTACACAGATACGCAGTATTTT. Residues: CASSLAAGYTDTQYF.

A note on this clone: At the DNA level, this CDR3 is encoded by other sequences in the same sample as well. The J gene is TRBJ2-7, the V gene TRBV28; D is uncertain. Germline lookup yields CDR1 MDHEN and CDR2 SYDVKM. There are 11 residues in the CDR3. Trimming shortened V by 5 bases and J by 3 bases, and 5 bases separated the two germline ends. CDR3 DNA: TGTGCCAGCAGTCGCAACTACGAGCAGTACTTC. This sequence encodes CASSRNYEQYF.

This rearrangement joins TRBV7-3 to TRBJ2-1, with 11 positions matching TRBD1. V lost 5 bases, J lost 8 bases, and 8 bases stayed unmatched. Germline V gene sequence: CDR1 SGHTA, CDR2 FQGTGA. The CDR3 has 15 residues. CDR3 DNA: TGTGCCAGCAGCCACGGACAGGGGGCCGTCGATGAGCAGTTCTTC. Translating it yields CASSHGQGAVDEQFF.

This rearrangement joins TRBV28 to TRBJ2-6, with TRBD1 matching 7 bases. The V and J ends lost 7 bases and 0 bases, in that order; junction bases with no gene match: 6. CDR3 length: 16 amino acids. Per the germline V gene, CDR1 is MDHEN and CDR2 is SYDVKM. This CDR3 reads CASTPGTVSGANVLTF. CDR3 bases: TGTGCCAGCACCCCCGGGACAGTCTCTGGGGCCAACGTCCTGACTTTC.